This T cell receptor beta chain was profiled in a study of cytomegalovirus exposure and HLA in healthy donors. General observations from the study: Analyses of presence and absence presupposed an approximately uniform sequencing depth across donors. Associated with cytomegalovirus, according to the listing, were 150 to 200 TCR beta chains. Earlier analysis looked at TCR beta V segments, and most were productive about 87% or about 30% of the time. The classifier was said to identify cytomegalovirus status with high specificity and sensitivity.

The CDR3 is 13 amino acids. V dropped 1 base and J dropped 6 bases, with 9 bases sitting between them. The germline CDR1 and CDR2 sequences are MGHRA and YSYEKL. This clone occurred once. Its specificity is not known. Both 60 Vbeta primers and 13 Jbeta primers went into the PCR. Generated by immunoSEQ multiplex PCR, the TCRdb table keeps only in-frame clones and is missing some. The sample holds about 230,000 clones, roughly 84% seen once. The V gene is TRBV4-1, the J gene TRBJ1-2; no reliable D call. The clonotype originates from a girl aged 2 to 10 in good health and CMV-seronegative. The sequenced material came from PBMCs. CDR3: CASSQVRGNGYTF. The CDR3 DNA is TGCGCCAGCAGCCAAGTCCGGGGAAATGGCTACACCTTC.